The 6 T cell receptor beta chains below all came from one sample that was sequenced in a study of radiotherapy plus CTLA-4 blockade in lung cancer (dated by TCRdb to the late 2010s). The library was obtained by the immunoSEQ multiplex PCR assay. TCRdb took this table from immuneACCESS and kept in-frame rearrangements with V and J called. Such tables lack part of the clones; where checked against another copy, unresolved V genes explain under half of the gap, and the rest is unexplained. The sample records around 71,000 clones, roughly three quarters of which are singletons. 16% of the sample is in the top ten clones. Material: peripheral blood, obtained from a patient treated with radiotherapy plus ipilimumab. The source is a human donor with non-small cell lung cancer whose response to radiotherapy plus ipilimumab could not be evaluated. Some clones in this sample may be carry-over from other donors' samples.

J is TRBJ2-7 and V is TRBV6-5, with D possibly matching TRBD2 (6 bases). The CDR3 is 13 residues long. The germline V gene encodes CDR1 MNHEY and CDR2 SVGAGI. Trimming pared 2 bases from V and 4 bases from J, leaving 9 bases between. The CDR3 nucleotides are TGTGCCAGCAGTTACGAGGGACTTTACGAGCAGTACTTC. This codes for CASSYEGLYEQYF.

This sequence joins TRBV2 and TRBJ2-5, with 13 bases that match TRBD2. Germline CDR1 is SNHLY and CDR2 is FYNNEI. The CDR3 runs to 14 residues. V shed 10 bases, J shed 5 bases, and the junction held 7 bases outside the gene matches. CDR3 nucleotides: TGTGCCACCAAAACTAGCGGGGGGGGTGAGACCCAGTACTTC. It specifies CATKTSGGGETQYF.

In its sample, this clone was seen many times. The junction departs from the called germline gene at one end, perhaps through a read error. The chain is built from TRBV7-7 and TRBJ2-5; a possible D gene is TRBD1 (7 bases). Per germline, CDR1 SSHAT and CDR2 FNYEAQ (reference sequence). This CDR3 is 15 amino acids long. Here the CDR3 DNA reads TGTGCTAGCAGCGTCTCAGGGGGGACGGGGGAGACCCAGTACTTC. Translation: CASSVSGGTGETQYF.

This chain links TRBV4-2 with TRBJ1-3; D is perhaps TRBD1 (5 bases). The V end lost 1 base, the J end lost 1 base, and 11 bases lay between the germline ends. In germline, CDR1 is LGHNA, CDR2 YNFKEQ. The CDR3 has 16 residues. The CDR3 nucleotides read TGTGCCAGCAGCCAAGTAGCTGCAGGGTCTGGAAACACCATATATTTT. The encoded protein is CASSQVAAGSGNTIYF.

The chain has TRBV11-2 and TRBJ1-2, with 8 positions matching TRBD1. Germline V lookup: CDR1 SGHAT, CDR2 FQNNGV. This CDR3 is 16 amino acids long. J was trimmed by 2 bases and V by 1 base; bases with no gene match: 6. CDR3 DNA sequence: TGTGCCAGCAGCTTAGCTTCACAGGGGGGCAACTATGGCTACACCTTC. It translates to CASSLASQGGNYGYTF.

This clone was seen once. The J gene is TRBJ1-4, the V gene TRBV5-6; D might be TRBD1 (6 bases). From germline, CDR1 is SGHDT and CDR2 YYEEEE. Trimming cost V 4 bases and J 3 bases, with 16 bases left between them. The CDR3 loop spans 16 amino acids. Here the CDR3 reads CASSLYRDQANEKLFF. CDR3 DNA sequence: TGTGCCAGCAGCCTTTACAGGGATCAGGCTAATGAAAAACTGTTTTTT.